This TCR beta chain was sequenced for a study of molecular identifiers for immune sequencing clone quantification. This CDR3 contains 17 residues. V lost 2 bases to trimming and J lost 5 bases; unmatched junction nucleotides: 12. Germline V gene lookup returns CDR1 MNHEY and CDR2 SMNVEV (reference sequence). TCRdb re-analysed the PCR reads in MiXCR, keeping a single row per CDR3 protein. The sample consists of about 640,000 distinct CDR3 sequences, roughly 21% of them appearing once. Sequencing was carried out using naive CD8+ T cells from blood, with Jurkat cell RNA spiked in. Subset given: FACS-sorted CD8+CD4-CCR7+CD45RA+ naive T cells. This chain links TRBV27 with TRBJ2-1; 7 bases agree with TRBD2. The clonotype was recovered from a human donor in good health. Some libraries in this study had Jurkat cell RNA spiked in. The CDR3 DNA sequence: TGTGCCAGCAGTTTAGGGGTCGGCGGGAGTCTTCACAATGAGCAGTTCTTC. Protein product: CASSLGVGGSLHNEQFF.